Below, 27 T cell receptor beta chains from the same sample are listed, as sequenced in a study of cytomegalovirus exposure and HLA in healthy donors. PCR primers comprised 60 Vbeta and 13 Jbeta primers. TCRdb keeps only in-frame clones here, not all; method: immunoSEQ multiplex PCR. Of about 170,000 clones listed, around four fifths were seen once; the top ten hold about 3.4%. The sequenced sample consisted of PBMCs. The receptors originated from a female donor in good health and CMV-seronegative.

As for this clone: This specimen includes other DNA sequences encoding the same CDR3. The chain combines TRBV2 with TRBJ2-7, with a tentative D call TRBD1 (5 bases). Germline lookup yields CDR1 SNHLY and CDR2 FYNNEI. The CDR3 loop spans 11 amino acids. Trimming removed 6 bases at V and 3 bases at J, with 6 bases between. For the CDR3, the DNA is TGTGCCAGCAGCGACAGCTACGAGCAGTACTTC. Translation: CASSDSYEQYF. The full variable domain, rest sourced from reference TRBV2 and TRBJ2-7, is EPEVTQTPSHQVTQMGQEVILRCVPISNHLYFYWYRQILGQKVEFLVSFYNNEISEKSEIFDDQFSVERPDGSNFTLKIRSTKLEDSAMYFCASSDSYEQYFGPGTRLTVT.

This clone was seen once. This same CDR3 is encoded by further DNA sequences in the sample. V usage is TRBV28 and J usage is TRBJ1-2; 8 nucleotides align to TRBD1. CDR3 length equals 13 residues. The V gene end was trimmed by 6 bases and the J gene end by 4 bases; junction bases not matched to a gene: 4. CDR1 MDHEN and CDR2 SYDVKM come from the germline V gene. The CDR3 reads CASRRTGGYGYTF. CDR3 coding DNA: TGTGCCAGCAGACGCACAGGGGGCTATGGCTACACCTTC.

This clone has a single count. The CDR3, as DNA: TGTGCCAGTAGTATTCGACAGGGAGGTGTCTATGGCTACACCTTC. Protein: CASSIRQGGVYGYTF. This chain links TRBV19 with TRBJ1-2; 7 nucleotides agree with TRBD1. The CDR3 covers 15 residues. Germline-derived CDR1 and CDR2 are LNHDA and SQIVND (reference sequence). Trimming cost V 3 bases and J 4 bases; bases outside gene matches: 8.

The J gene is TRBJ2-3, the V gene TRBV7-3; 9 nucleotides line up with TRBD2. The trim removed 2 bases at V and 3 bases at J, leaving 3 bases unmatched. Germline CDR1 is SGHTA and CDR2 is FQGTGA. The CDR3 has 15 residues. CDR3 coding DNA: TGTGCCAGCAGCTTACTGGCGGGGGGGACAGATACGCAGTATTTT. This sequence encodes CASSLLAGGTDTQYF.

The chain joins TRBV19 to TRBJ2-4; maybe TRBD1 (7 bases). Germline V gives CDR1 LNHDA, CDR2 SQIVND (reference sequence). V lost 9 bases, J lost 5 bases, and 17 bases lay in between. The CDR3 totals 14 residues. The chain's CDR3 is CASLSRGEENIQYF. In DNA, the CDR3 is TGTGCCAGCCTATCCAGGGGGGAAGAAAACATTCAGTACTTC.

This clone was seen more than once but under ten times. The chain links TRBV5-4 to TRBJ2-7; no firm D call. The V gene's germline CDR1 is SGHNT and CDR2 YYREEE (reference sequence). The CDR3 loop spans 13 amino acids. Between the trimmed V and J ends, which lost 3 bases and 3 bases, there was a span of 10 bases. The CDR3 protein is CASSSPMSYEQYF. The DNA for the CDR3 is TGTGCCAGCAGCTCTCCCATGAGCTACGAGCAGTACTTC. Full variable domain (outside the CDR3, taken from reference TRBV5-4 and TRBJ2-7): ETGVTQSPTHLIKTRGQQVTLRCSSQSGHNTVSWYQQALGQGPQFIFQYYREEENGRGNFPPRFSGLQFPNYSSELNVNALELDDSALYLCASSSPMSYEQYFGPGTRLTVT.

The chain combines TRBV19 with TRBJ2-3; tentatively, D is TRBD2 (6 bases). Germline V gene data show CDR1 as LNHDA and CDR2 as SQIVND (reference sequence). The ends were cut back, 6 bases at V and 1 base at J, with 11 bases in the middle. The CDR3 covers 14 residues. This CDR3 reads CASRAWGGTDTQYF. In DNA, the CDR3 is TGTGCCAGTAGGGCTTGGGGGGGCACAGATACGCAGTATTTT.

V usage is TRBV19 and J usage is TRBJ2-7; 7 bases fit TRBD1. Trimming took 4 bases from V and 5 from J; bases not matched to a gene: 11. CDR3 length: 15 residues. Germline lookup yields CDR1 LNHDA and CDR2 SQIVND (reference sequence). This CDR3 reads CASSTFQTGKDEQYF. The CDR3 DNA reads TGTGCCAGTAGTACCTTCCAGACAGGGAAGGACGAGCAGTACTTC.

The chain uses TRBV28 and TRBJ2-3, with D tentatively TRBD2 (5 bases). Germline values: CDR1 MDHEN, CDR2 SYDVKM. The V and J ends lost 10 bases and 3 bases respectively, with 14 bases between them. The CDR3 sequence is 13 residues long. CDR3 coding DNA: TGTGCCATCCAACTGGGAGTAACAGATACGCAGTATTTT. This gives the protein CAIQLGVTDTQYF.

This chain uses TRBV7-9 with TRBJ1-4; D may be TRBD1 (6 bases). V gave up 5 bases and J gave up 3 bases, with 13 bases separating them. In germline, CDR1 is SEHNR, CDR2 FQNEAQ (reference sequence). CDR3 length: 15 residues. CDR3 sequence reads: CASSALDSSNEKLFF. For the CDR3, the DNA is TGTGCCAGCAGCGCTTTGGACAGTTCTAATGAAAAACTGTTTTTT.

The chain is built from TRBV18 and TRBJ1-5; D uncertain. This CDR3 has 15 amino acids. Germline V gives CDR1 KGHSH, CDR2 LQKENI. V lost 5 bases to trimming and J lost 5 bases, with 16 bases between them. CDR3 amino acids: CASSTGLTGDQPQHF. The CDR3 DNA is TGTGCCAGCTCAACCGGACTCACCGGGGATCAGCCCCAGCATTTT.

This clone was seen only a few times. The J gene is TRBJ2-7, the V gene TRBV5-1, with 7 bases identical to TRBD1. The length of the CDR3 is 14 residues. Germline trimming cut 9 bases from V and 0 bases from J; bases unmatched to any gene: 9. Germline CDR1 is SGHRS and CDR2 is YFSETQ. The CDR3 reads CATSTGALSYEQYF. CDR3 nucleotides: TGCGCCACTTCAACAGGGGCGCTCTCCTACGAGCAGTACTTC.

This sequence joins TRBV27 and TRBJ1-1; TRBD1 matches at 11 bases. This CDR3 is 15 amino acids long. V was clipped by 2 bases and J by 4 bases; unmatched bases: 3. CDR1 MNHEY and CDR2 SMNVEV come from the germline V gene (reference sequence). CDR3 bases: TGTGCCAGCAGTTTAGGGGGACAGGGGGGCACTGAAGCTTTCTTT. This gives the protein CASSLGGQGGTEAFF.

The J gene is TRBJ1-1, the V gene TRBV6-6; no firm D call. V was trimmed by 0 bases and J by 2 bases, leaving 13 bases between them. Germline loops: CDR1 MNHNY, CDR2 SVGAGI (reference sequence). The CDR3 sequence is 16 residues long. This CDR3 reads CASSYSYPQENTEAFF. The CDR3 DNA follows: TGTGCCAGCAGTTACTCCTACCCCCAGGAAAACACTGAAGCTTTCTTT.

V usage is TRBV27 and J usage is TRBJ1-1; tentative D call: TRBD1 (5 bases). Germline V gives CDR1 MNHEY, CDR2 SMNVEV (reference sequence). The CDR3 loop spans 14 amino acids. V was shortened by 3 bases and J by 7 bases, with 15 bases between the two germline ends. The CDR3 is CASSFWAGGGEAFF. The DNA for the CDR3 is TGTGCCAGCAGTTTTTGGGCTGGCGGGGGTGAAGCTTTCTTT.

The V call is TRBV7-9, the J call TRBJ2-3; maybe TRBD2 (7 bases). The CDR3 totals 14 residues. V was cut by 6 bases and J by 8 bases, with 18 bases left in between. Looked up from germline, CDR1 is SEHNR and CDR2 is FQNEAQ (reference sequence). CDR3 DNA: TGTGCCAGCAGGGGGACATTCACGGGGGGTACGCAGTATTTT. Translation gives CASRGTFTGGTQYF.

V is TRBV7-2 and J is TRBJ2-1; TRBD2 agrees at 10 bases. V gave up 4 bases and J gave up 0 bases; unmatched junction bases: 3. The CDR3 spans 16 residues. CDR1 is SGHTA, CDR2 FQGNSA, per germline. In DNA, the CDR3 is TGTGCCAGCAGCTGGACTAGCGGTAGCTCCTACAATGAGCAGTTCTTC. It is translated as CASSWTSGSSYNEQFF.

The CDR3 DNA sequence: TGTGCCAGCAGTGCAGCGGGGCCTAGCACAGATACGCAGTATTTT. Translating gives CASSAAGPSTDTQYF. The J gene is TRBJ2-3, the V gene TRBV6-4; TRBD2 matches 7 bases. CDR3 length equals 15 residues. Germline CDR1 reads MRHNA; CDR2 reads SNTAGT. V lost 4 bases to trimming and J lost 0 bases; unmatched junction nucleotides: 4.

The CDR3 region is CATTPRANGELFF. The CDR3 DNA sequence: TGTGCCACCACCCCGAGGGCCAACGGGGAGCTGTTTTTT. This rearrangement joins TRBV15 to TRBJ2-2; D perhaps matches TRBD2 (5 bases). V shed 7 bases and J shed 7 bases, with 13 bases lying between them. This CDR3 spans 13 amino acids. CDR1 is LNHNV, CDR2 YYDKDF, per germline (reference sequence).

The chain carries TRBV29-1 and TRBJ1-1, with TRBD1 matching over 9 bases. The CDR3 is 13 residues long. The ends lost 7 bases at V and 2 bases at J; junction bases unmatched: 5. The germline V gene encodes CDR1 SQVTM and CDR2 ANQGSEA. The CDR3 loop reads CSAATGGNTEAFF. CDR3 nucleotides: TGCAGCGCCGCGACAGGGGGAAACACTGAAGCTTTCTTT.

The chain combines TRBV5-4 with TRBJ2-7, with D possibly being TRBD2 (6 bases). V gave up 3 bases and J gave up 2 bases, with 12 bases separating them. The CDR3 totals 14 residues. In germline, CDR1 is SGHNT, CDR2 YYREEE (reference sequence). The CDR3: CASSSALAAYEQYF. CDR3 nucleotide sequence: TGTGCCAGCAGCTCGGCACTAGCCGCCTACGAGCAGTACTTC.

This rearrangement joins TRBV28 to TRBJ1-2; the match to TRBD1 covers 10 bases. Germline V lookup: CDR1 MDHEN, CDR2 SYDVKM. The V gene end was trimmed by 1 base and the J gene end by 1 base; junction bases not matched to a gene: 12. The CDR3 is made up of 19 amino acids. As DNA, the CDR3 is TGTGCCAGCAGTTTATCTGTCCGGGACAGGGGAGGTTATAACTATGGCTACACCTTC. It specifies CASSLSVRDRGGYNYGYTF.

The rearrangement uses TRBV5-1 and TRBJ1-2; D unclear. V was shortened by 1 base and J by 3 bases, with 13 bases between the two germline ends. In germline, CDR1 is SGHRS, CDR2 YFSETQ. The CDR3 extends over 15 amino acids. The CDR3 sequence is CASSLNGGRDYGYTF. The DNA for the CDR3 is TGCGCCAGCAGCTTGAACGGAGGGCGGGACTATGGCTACACCTTC.

V and J are TRBV6-6 and TRBJ2-1; 9 bases fit TRBD2. V lost 2 bases and J lost 5; bases outside the gene matches: 7. CDR3 length: 16 amino acids. Germline CDR1 MNHNY, CDR2 SVGAGI (reference sequence). The CDR3 region has the DNA TGTGCCAGCAGTTACGGGATGGCGGGGGGGAACAATGAGCAGTTCTTC. Amino acid sequence: CASSYGMAGGNNEQFF.

The genes are TRBV6-1 and TRBJ2-4; 9 nucleotides agree with TRBD1. Germline-derived CDR1 and CDR2 are MNHNS and SASEGT. The V gene end was trimmed by 3 bases and the J gene end by 4 bases; junction bases not matched to a gene: 4. The CDR3 extends over 15 amino acids. This CDR3 is CASSDKGTGKNIQYF. The CDR3 DNA is TGTGCCAGCAGTGACAAGGGGACAGGGAAAAACATTCAGTACTTC.

The rearrangement joins TRBV9 to TRBJ1-2, with 8 bases fitting TRBD1. Germline assignment: CDR1 SGDLS and CDR2 YYNGEE. The J segment lost 6 bases and the V segment lost 3 bases, leaving 7 bases of the junction unmatched. The length of the CDR3 is 14 residues. The CDR3 here is CASSAPGQGDGYTF. CDR3 nucleotides: TGTGCCAGCAGCGCCCCCGGACAGGGCGATGGCTACACCTTC.

V is TRBV2 and J is TRBJ2-3; D might be TRBD2 (6 bases). The germline V gene encodes CDR1 SNHLY and CDR2 FYNNEI. The CDR3 is 15 residues long. Trimming took 3 bases from V and 0 from J, leaving 10 bases between them. For the CDR3, the DNA is TGTGCCAGCAGTGAGACTAGTCTTAGCACAGATACGCAGTATTTT. Its protein product is CASSETSLSTDTQYF.